The next 20 T cell receptor beta chains were all read from a single sample in a study of T-cell reconstitution after alpha-beta-depleted transplantation in children. Unique molecular identifiers tagged the TCRbeta library. MiXCR, applied by TCRdb to the PCR reads, yields one record per CDR3 protein. The table shows about 610,000 distinct CDR3 sequences, with under 12% occurring only once. Here the sequenced sample was PBMCs from the stem cell graft donor, taken from the stem cell graft. Receptor source: a human donor who donated a stem cell graft to a child with acute myeloid leukemia.

The sample holds many counts of this clonotype. The chain joins TRBV11-1 to TRBJ1-5; D is unresolved. This CDR3 region has 15 residues. V lost 6 bases to trimming and J lost 2 bases, with 14 bases between them. Looked up from germline, CDR1 is SGHAT and CDR2 is FQDESV (reference sequence). Here the CDR3 DNA reads TGTGCCAGCAGTTCCGTCCCATCGGGCAATCAGCCCCAGCATTTT. Translated, it gives CASSSVPSGNQPQHF.

This clonotype was detected ten times or more. The chain employs TRBV28 and TRBJ2-5; a possible D gene is TRBD2 (5 bases). The V and J ends lost 3 bases and 7 bases respectively, with 15 bases between them. Germline V gene sequence: CDR1 MDHEN, CDR2 SYDVKM. CDR3 length: 14 amino acids. The CDR3 DNA reads TGTGCCAGCAGTTTTAGAGGACTCACGGGGACCCAGTACTTC. Translation gives CASSFRGLTGTQYF.

This clonotype was seen more than once but under ten times. This chain's CDR3 is CASSLQILSTEAFF. CDR3 bases: TGTGCCAGCAGTTTACAGATCTTGAGCACTGAAGCTTTCTTT. The genes are TRBV2 and TRBJ1-1, with D unclear. Deletions cut 5 bases from V and 4 bases from J, with 14 bases between. This CDR3 has 14 amino acids. Germline V gene data show CDR1 as SNHLY and CDR2 as FYNNEI.

This clonotype has a handful of counts. V usage is TRBV14 and J usage is TRBJ2-2; 9 nucleotides align to TRBD2. The J segment lost 7 bases and the V segment lost 1 base, leaving 7 bases of the junction unmatched. The CDR3 contains 16 residues. Per germline, CDR1 SGHDN and CDR2 FVKESK. In DNA form, the CDR3 reads TGTGCCAGCAGCCAAGTGAGCGGGGGGACCCTCGGGGAGCTGTTTTTT. This encodes CASSQVSGGTLGELFF.

This clonotype was counted at least ten times. The V and J genes are TRBV14 and TRBJ1-1; D is possibly TRBD1 (6 bases). The CDR3 sequence is 11 residues long. Trimming removed 3 bases from V and 10 bases from J, with 9 bases in between. CDR1 and CDR2 (germline): SGHDN, FVKESK. CDR3: CASSQGAGAFF. CDR3 nucleotide sequence: TGTGCCAGCAGCCAGGGGGCGGGAGCTTTCTTT.

This clonotype was counted many times. This chain connects TRBV20-1 to TRBJ2-7; 9 nucleotides align to TRBD1. Trimming removed 1 base from V and 3 bases from J; junction bases left unmatched: 7. The CDR3 runs 15 residues. Looked up from germline, CDR1 is DFQATT and CDR2 is SNEGSKA (reference sequence). The CDR3 sequence is CSARAAGTGNYEQYF. In nucleotides, the CDR3 is TGCAGTGCTAGAGCCGCCGGGACAGGGAACTACGAGCAGTACTTC.

The chain uses TRBV5-1 and TRBJ2-5, with TRBD2 matching over 8 bases. With V trimmed by 4 bases and J by 0 bases, 2 bases remained unmatched. CDR1 and CDR2 from the germline V gene are SGHRS and YFSETQ. CDR3 length equals 14 residues. The CDR3 nucleotides read TGCGCCAGCAGCCGTAGCGGGGACCAAGAGACCCAGTACTTC. Its protein is CASSRSGDQETQYF.

The chain combines TRBV10-3 with TRBJ2-2; either TRBD1 or TRBD2 may supply D (6 bases each). Germline V lookup: CDR1 ENHRY, CDR2 SYGVKD. The CDR3 has 17 amino acids. V gave up 2 bases and J gave up 0 bases, with 13 bases separating them. CDR3 DNA: TGTGCCATCAGTGAGATTGGGGGGCGTGCGAACACCGGGGAGCTGTTTTTT. Protein: CAISEIGGRANTGELFF.

Ten or more counts support this clonotype. The chain carries TRBV7-8 and TRBJ2-5; 8 bases map to TRBD1. In germline, CDR1 is SGHVS, CDR2 FQNEAQ. V dropped 5 bases and J dropped 4; count of bases not matched to a gene: 9. The CDR3 length is 15 residues. DNA of the CDR3: TGTGCCAGCAGCCCAAGACAGGGGTCGAGAGAGACCCAGTACTTC. Residues: CASSPRQGSRETQYF.

This clonotype was seen repeatedly, ten times or more. The conserved phenylalanine or tryptophan normally closing the CDR3 is absent here, so this likely arose from a read error. The DNA is left out, because the CDR3 cannot be placed on it with certainty; the CDR3 is given as TCRdb lists it. The CDR3 here is CATSDRLASLFQI. This chain connects TRBV24-1 to TRBJ2-1; the D call TRBD2 from the table was never checked on the DNA. CDR1 and CDR2 from the germline V gene are KGHDR and SFDVKD. The CDR3 is 13 residues long, ends included.

This clonotype was detected a few times. The chain combines TRBV29-1 with TRBJ2-1; D call uncertain. Between the trimmed V and J ends, which lost 2 bases and 6 bases, there was a span of 20 bases. Germline values: CDR1 SQVTM, CDR2 ANQGSEA. The CDR3 length is 16 residues. Here the CDR3 reads CSVELPPRLAVNEQFF. The DNA for the CDR3 is TGCAGCGTTGAACTTCCTCCCCGACTTGCGGTCAATGAGCAGTTCTTC.

Only a few counts were recorded for this clonotype. The chain joins TRBV5-1 to TRBJ2-1; tentative D call: TRBD2 (7 bases). V was clipped by 2 bases and J by 4 bases, with 13 bases between them. The CDR3 is made up of 15 amino acids. Germline assignment: CDR1 SGHRS and CDR2 YFSETQ. The CDR3 is CASSFREGTYNEQFF. CDR3 nucleotide sequence: TGCGCCAGCAGCTTTAGGGAGGGGACATACAATGAGCAGTTCTTC.

This clonotype was seen only a few times. The chain carries TRBV20-1 and TRBJ1-2; D is unclear. Germline CDR1 reads DFQATT; CDR2 reads SNEGSKA (reference sequence). The CDR3 consists of 9 residues. V was trimmed by 3 bases and J by 6 bases, leaving 2 bases between them. Written as DNA, the CDR3 is TGCAGTGCTAGTCATGGCTACACCTTC. It codes for CSASHGYTF.

This clonotype was recorded at least ten times. The J gene is TRBJ2-4, the V gene TRBV6-1; D remains unclear. CDR3 length: 15 amino acids. The V and J ends lost 7 bases and 0 bases respectively, with 13 bases between them. Germline lookup yields CDR1 MNHNS and CDR2 SASEGT. The CDR3 nucleotides read TGTGCCAGCATGTCAGTCCGTCTAGCCAAAAACATTCAGTACTTC. The encoded protein is CASMSVRLAKNIQYF.

A few counts support this clonotype. This chain joins TRBV4-3 and TRBJ2-3; 15 nucleotides match TRBD2. CDR3 length equals 19 residues. Losses at the gene ends were 4 bases for V and 4 bases for J; bases not matched to a gene: 12. Germline V gene sequence: CDR1 LGHNA, CDR2 YSLEER. CDR3 DNA: TGCGCCAGCAGCCGATTCCGCTTAGGACTAGCGGGAGGGCCAGATACGCAGTATTTT. Its protein is CASSRFRLGLAGGPDTQYF.

This clonotype was counted only a few times. The V and J genes are TRBV5-1 and TRBJ1-4; D call uncertain. V was shortened by 4 bases and J by 0 bases, with 10 bases between the two germline ends. The CDR3 sequence is 15 residues long. Germline V gene sequence: CDR1 SGHRS, CDR2 YFSETQ. CDR3 sequence: CASSRDVATNEKLFF. CDR3 in DNA: TGCGCCAGCAGCCGAGATGTTGCAACTAATGAAAAACTGTTTTTT.

The rearrangement uses TRBV7-3 and TRBJ2-5; the match to TRBD2 covers 7 bases. The V and J ends lost 2 bases and 5 bases, in that order; junction bases with no gene match: 8. Germline V lookup: CDR1 SGHTA, CDR2 FQGTGA. The CDR3 runs 15 residues. CDR3 region: CASSLGGGPRETQYF. CDR3 nucleotide sequence: TGTGCCAGCAGCTTAGGGGGAGGGCCTCGCGAGACCCAGTACTTC.

This clonotype has just a few counts. The V call is TRBV30, the J call TRBJ2-2; TRBD2 agrees at 7 bases. CDR1 is GTSNPN and CDR2 is SVGIG in the germline V gene (reference sequence). The CDR3 covers 12 residues. V was clipped by 8 bases and J by 7 bases; unmatched bases: 7. CDR3 sequence reads: CAVSAGYGELFF. The CDR3 DNA reads as TGTGCCGTCTCAGCGGGATACGGGGAGCTGTTTTTT.

The rearrangement links TRBV6-2 or TRBV6-3 to TRBJ1-1; 9 bases agree with TRBD1. The germline V gene has CDR1 MNHEY and CDR2 SVGEGT. J lost 4 bases, V lost 6 bases, and 9 bases had no gene match. This CDR3 is 15 amino acids long. Written as DNA, the CDR3 is TGTGCCAGCAGAGAAATTGAGACAGGGGGCACTGAAGCTTTCTTT. It codes for CASREIETGGTEAFF.

This clonotype has only a few counts. This chain joins TRBV24-1 and TRBJ2-5, with 8 bases matching TRBD2. Per germline, CDR1 KGHDR and CDR2 SFDVKD. The CDR3 has 14 residues. V shed 5 bases, J shed 5 bases, and the junction held 6 bases outside the gene matches. The CDR3 sequence is CATSGPAGVETQYF. The CDR3 DNA reads TGTGCCACCAGTGGGCCAGCGGGAGTGGAGACCCAGTACTTC.